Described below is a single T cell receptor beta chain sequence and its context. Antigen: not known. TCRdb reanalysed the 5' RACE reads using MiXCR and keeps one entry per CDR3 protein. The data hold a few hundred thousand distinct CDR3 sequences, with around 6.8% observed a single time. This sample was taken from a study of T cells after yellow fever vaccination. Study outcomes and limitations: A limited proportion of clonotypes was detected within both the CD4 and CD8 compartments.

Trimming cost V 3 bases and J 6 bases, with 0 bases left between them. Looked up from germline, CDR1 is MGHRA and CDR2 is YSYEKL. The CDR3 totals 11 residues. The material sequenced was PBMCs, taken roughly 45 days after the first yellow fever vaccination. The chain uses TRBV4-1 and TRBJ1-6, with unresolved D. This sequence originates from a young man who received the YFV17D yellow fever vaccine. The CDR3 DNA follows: TGCGCCAGCAGCCATAATTCACCCCTCCACTTT. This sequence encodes CASSHNSPLHF.